This T cell receptor beta chain was sequenced for a study of blood T cells in healthy people across ages. Per germline, CDR1 DFQATT and CDR2 SNEGSKA (reference sequence). The CDR3 spans 13 residues. With V trimmed by 8 bases and J by 5 bases, 9 bases remained unmatched. A sample-barcoded 5' primer and a J-beta primer mix were used in a second PCR of roughly 7 to 11 cycles. TCRdb re-called the 5' RACE reads through MiXCR, storing one row per CDR3 protein. The sample records about 1.8 million distinct CDR3 sequences, roughly 52% being singletons. The table lists this clonotype with a count of one. The V gene is TRBV20-1, the J gene TRBJ2-3; 8 bases agree with TRBD1. Sequencing was performed on blood. The clonotype originates from a middle-aged woman in good health. CDR3 amino acids: CSTDRDWEDTQYF. In DNA, the CDR3 is TGCAGTACGGACAGGGATTGGGAAGATACGCAGTATTTT.